Listed below are T cell receptor beta chains from one sample, sequenced in a study of PD-1 blockade in classical Hodgkin lymphoma. Profiled with immunoSEQ multiplex PCR; TCRdb holds only in-frame clones, not every one. The table has more than 20,000 clones, around 70% seen once. The specimen comprised peripheral blood mononuclear cells (PBMCs), sampled before the second cycle of nivolumab. These receptors came from a human donor with classical Hodgkin lymphoma. Both conserved end residues are trimmed from each CDR3.

v_call	j_call	cdr3_aa
TRBV28	TRBJ1-1	ASSLTKQGAF
TRBV28	TRBJ1-4	ASSRAPTPNEKLF
TRBV6-5	TRBJ1-2	ASSPVDNYGYT
TRBV30	TRBJ2-7	AWSGGFMQY
TRBV6-5	TRBJ1-1	ASSSFRGTEAF
TRBV18	TRBJ1-4	ASSPLEDATNEKLF
TRBV18	TRBJ2-1	ASSPRQGLADPYNEQF
TRBV28	TRBJ2-7	ASSLSVTGTSYEQY
TRBV27	TRBJ2-7	ASRFGTEASYEQY
TRBV5-1	TRBJ2-1	ASSAPLGEQF
TRBV10-2	TRBJ1-2	ASSPGQGAYGYT
TRBV19	TRBJ2-7	ASSVRDRPYEQY
TRBV28	TRBJ1-2	ASSLRVGGYT
TRBV5-5	TRBJ2-7	ASSLEGGSYEQY
TRBV19	TRBJ1-5	ASSGGEWGNQPQH
TRBV19	TRBJ1-5	ASSIAGQPQH
TRBV19	TRBJ2-7	ASSIASGSFYEQY
TRBV11-2	TRBJ1-3	ASSFRRTGSGNTIY
TRBV10-3	TRBJ1-1	AISGDSTEAF
TRBV7-2	TRBJ1-2	ASSRQTGGGGGYT
TRBV6-5	TRBJ2-3	ASRGNTDTQY
TRBV4-3	TRBJ2-7	ASSQAAGGELWEQY
TRBV9	TRBJ2-7	ASSVEAGSSYEQY
TRBV7-9	TRBJ1-2	ASSYRVGYT
TRBV7-9	TRBJ2-1	ASSLELSGSRPF
TRBV7-2	TRBJ1-1	ASSFGAGGIAF
TRBV29-1	TRBJ2-5	SVEEETQY
TRBV11-2	TRBJ1-6	ASSLGQGPAEGPLH
TRBV7-2	TRBJ1-2	ASSPPRGQGALGYGYT
TRBV5-4	TRBJ1-1	ASSFPLRGRNKFTEAF